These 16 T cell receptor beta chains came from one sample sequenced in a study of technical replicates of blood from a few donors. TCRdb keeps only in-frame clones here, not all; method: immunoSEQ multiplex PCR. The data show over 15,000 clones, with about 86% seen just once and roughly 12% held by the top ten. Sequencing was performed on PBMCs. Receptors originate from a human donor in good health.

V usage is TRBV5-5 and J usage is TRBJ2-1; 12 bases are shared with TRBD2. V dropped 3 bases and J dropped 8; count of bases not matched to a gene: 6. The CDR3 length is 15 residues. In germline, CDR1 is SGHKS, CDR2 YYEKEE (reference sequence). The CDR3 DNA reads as TGTGCCAGCAGCTGGAGGCTAGCGGGAGGGTATGAGCAGTTCTTC. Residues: CASSWRLAGGYEQFF.

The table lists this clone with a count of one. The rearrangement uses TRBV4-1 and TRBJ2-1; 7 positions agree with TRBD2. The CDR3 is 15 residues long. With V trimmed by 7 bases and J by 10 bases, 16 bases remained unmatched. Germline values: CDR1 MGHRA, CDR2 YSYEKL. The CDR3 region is CASILTVGGSGEQFF. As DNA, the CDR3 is TGCGCCAGCATCCTTACGGTTGGCGGGAGTGGCGAGCAGTTCTTC.

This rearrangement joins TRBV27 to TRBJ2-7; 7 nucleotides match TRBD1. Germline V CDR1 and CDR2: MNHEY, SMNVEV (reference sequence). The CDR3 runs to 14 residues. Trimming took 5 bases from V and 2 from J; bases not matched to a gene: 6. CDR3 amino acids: CASSLQGPPYEQYF. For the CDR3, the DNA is TGTGCCAGCAGTCTACAGGGGCCACCCTACGAGCAGTACTTC.

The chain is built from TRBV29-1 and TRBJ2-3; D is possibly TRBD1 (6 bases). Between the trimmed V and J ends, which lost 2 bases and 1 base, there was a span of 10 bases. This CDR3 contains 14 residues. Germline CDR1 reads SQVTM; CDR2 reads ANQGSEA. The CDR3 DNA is TGCAGCGTTGAATCAGGGGACGGCACAGATACGCAGTATTTT. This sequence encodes CSVESGDGTDTQYF.

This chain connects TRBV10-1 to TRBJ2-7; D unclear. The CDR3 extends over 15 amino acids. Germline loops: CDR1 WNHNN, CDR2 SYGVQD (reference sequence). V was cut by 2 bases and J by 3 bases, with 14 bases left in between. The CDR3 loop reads CASSEGLGPGYEQYF. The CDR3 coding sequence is TGCGCCAGCAGTGAGGGCCTAGGCCCGGGCTACGAGCAGTACTTC.

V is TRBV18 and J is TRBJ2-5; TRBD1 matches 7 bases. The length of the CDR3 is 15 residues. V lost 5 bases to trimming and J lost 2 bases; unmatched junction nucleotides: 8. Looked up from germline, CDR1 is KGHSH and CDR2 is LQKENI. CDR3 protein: CASSSLGQDQETQYF. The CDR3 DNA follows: TGTGCCAGCTCATCTCTAGGACAGGATCAAGAGACCCAGTACTTC.

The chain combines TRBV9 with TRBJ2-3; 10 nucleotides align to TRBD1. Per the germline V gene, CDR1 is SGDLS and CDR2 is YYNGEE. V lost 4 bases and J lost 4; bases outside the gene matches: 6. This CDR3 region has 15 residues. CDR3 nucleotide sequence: TGTGCCAGCAGCTCTCGACAGGGGGCCTCAGATACGCAGTATTTT. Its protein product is CASSSRQGASDTQYF.

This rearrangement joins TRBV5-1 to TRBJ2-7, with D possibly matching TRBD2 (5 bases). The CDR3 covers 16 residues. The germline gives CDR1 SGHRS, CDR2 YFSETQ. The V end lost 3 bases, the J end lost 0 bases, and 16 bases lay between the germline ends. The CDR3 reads CASSWTLSGGSYEQYF. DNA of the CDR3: TGCGCCAGCAGCTGGACCTTGAGCGGAGGCTCCTACGAGCAGTACTTC. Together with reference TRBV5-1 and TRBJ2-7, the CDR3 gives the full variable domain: KAGVTQTPRYLIKTRGQQVTLSCSPISGHRSVSWYQQTPGQGLQFLFEYFSETQRNKGNFPGRFSGRQFSNSRSEMNVSTLELGDSALYLCASSWTLSGGSYEQYFGPGTRLTVT.

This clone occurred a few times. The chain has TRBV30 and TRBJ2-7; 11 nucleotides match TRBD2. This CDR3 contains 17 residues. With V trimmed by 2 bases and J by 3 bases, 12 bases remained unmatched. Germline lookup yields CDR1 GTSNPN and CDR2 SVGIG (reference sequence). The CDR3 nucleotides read TGTGCCTGGAGTCTAGGAAAATTAGCGGGAGGGGTCTACGAGCAGTACTTC. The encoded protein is CAWSLGKLAGGVYEQYF.

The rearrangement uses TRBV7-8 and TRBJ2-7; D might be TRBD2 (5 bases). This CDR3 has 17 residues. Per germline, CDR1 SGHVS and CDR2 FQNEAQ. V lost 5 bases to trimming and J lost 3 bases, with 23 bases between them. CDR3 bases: TGTGCCAGCAGCCCTCCCGGGGTTATCCTGACCTACTACGAGCAGTACTTC. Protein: CASSPPGVILTYYEQYF. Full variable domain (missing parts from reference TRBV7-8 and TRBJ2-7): GAGVSQSPRYKVAKRGQDVALRCDPISGHVSLFWYQQALGQGPEFLTYFQNEAQLDKSGLPSDRFFAERPEGSVSTLKIQRTQQEDSAVYLCASSPPGVILTYYEQYFGPGTRLTVT.

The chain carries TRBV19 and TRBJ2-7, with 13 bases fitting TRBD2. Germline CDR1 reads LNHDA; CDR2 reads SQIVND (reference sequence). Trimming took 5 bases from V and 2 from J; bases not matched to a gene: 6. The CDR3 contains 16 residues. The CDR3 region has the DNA TGTGCCAGTAGTTCAGGGACTAGCGGGACCACCTACGAGCAGTACTTC. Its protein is CASSSGTSGTTYEQYF.

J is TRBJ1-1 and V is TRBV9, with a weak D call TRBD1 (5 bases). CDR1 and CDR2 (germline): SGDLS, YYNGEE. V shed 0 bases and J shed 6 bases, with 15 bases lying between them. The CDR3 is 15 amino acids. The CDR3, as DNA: TGTGCCAGCAGCGTAGGTAAGGGGCCGCTCCCTGAAGCTTTCTTT. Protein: CASSVGKGPLPEAFF.

The CDR3 DNA is TGCGCCAGCCATTCTTTTCCGGGACTAGGCCAAGAGACCCAGTACTTC. Translating it yields CASHSFPGLGQETQYF. The J gene is TRBJ2-5, the V gene TRBV5-1, with 8 bases lining up with TRBD2. The CDR3 totals 16 residues. The germline CDR1 and CDR2 sequences are SGHRS and YFSETQ. V dropped 7 bases and J dropped 1; count of bases not matched to a gene: 12.

The CDR3 reads CASSLGGLAGVWGETQYF. Written as DNA, the CDR3 is TGTGCCAGCAGCTTGGGCGGACTAGCGGGAGTCTGGGGAGAGACCCAGTACTTC. The rearrangement joins TRBV5-5 to TRBJ2-5; 13 bases agree with TRBD2. Germline CDR1 and CDR2: SGHKS and YYEKEE (reference sequence). CDR3 length: 18 amino acids. After removal of 0 bases from V and 4 bases from J, the junction contained 9 bases not matched to a gene.

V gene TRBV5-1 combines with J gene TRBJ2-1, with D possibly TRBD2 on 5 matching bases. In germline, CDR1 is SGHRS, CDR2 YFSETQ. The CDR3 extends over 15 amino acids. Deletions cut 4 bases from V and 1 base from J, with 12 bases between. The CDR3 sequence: CASSKTPGSYNEQFF. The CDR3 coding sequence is TGCGCCAGCAGCAAAACCCCGGGGTCCTACAATGAGCAGTTCTTC.

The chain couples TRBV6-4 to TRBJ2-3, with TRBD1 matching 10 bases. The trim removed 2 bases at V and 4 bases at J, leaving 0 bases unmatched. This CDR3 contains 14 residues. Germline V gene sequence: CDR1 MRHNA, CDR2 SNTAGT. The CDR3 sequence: CASSDGQGADTQYF. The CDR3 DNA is TGTGCCAGCAGTGACGGACAGGGGGCAGATACGCAGTATTTT.